Here is one T cell receptor (beta chain) with its context. This clonotype came up a few times. Its recognized antigen is unknown. Per-nucleotide qualities are absent, and no much larger clonotype sits a single base away. The data belong to a study of T-cell reconstitution after alpha-beta-depleted transplantation in children (dated by TCRdb to between 2015 and 2016). Regarding the complete study: Using TCR repertoire profiling, the study followed T-cell immune reconstitution in a quantitative way in children after TCRalphabeta/CD19-depleted allogeneic hematopoietic cell transplantation.

At the junction V is shortened by 5 bases and J by 3 bases; bases outside the gene matches: 11. Based on the germline V gene (reference sequence), the CDR1 and CDR2 sequences are DFQATT and SNEGSKA. The CDR3 holds 16 amino acids from the cysteine to the phenylalanine. Only the CDR3 DNA is retained, 48 bases long and in frame from the first base. Libraries were built with PCR. The sequencer was an Illumina HiSeq 2500. Molecular barcoding was employed in the preparation of TCR libraries, with unique molecular identifiers being used to normalize TCRbeta repertoire quantification. In TCRdb, the public reads were trimmed at Q25 with fastp and aligned with MiXCR, with productive beta chains retained. Entries are consolidated by CDR3 protein sequence, retaining the most common genes and DNA. In all, the sample holds about 610,000 distinct CDR3 sequences, and roughly 10% of those were seen once. 4% to 5% of the sample lies in the top ten.

The sample was PBMCs from the stem cell graft donor, taken from the stem cell graft. The TCR sequence derives from a human donor who donated a stem cell graft to a child with acute myeloid leukemia. This sequence uses TRBV20-1 and TRBJ2-3, with 10 junctional bases fitting TRBD2. The CDR3 protein is CSAAGLATRTTDTQYF. The DNA is TGCAGTGCTGCGGGACTAGCGACCAGAACGACAGATACGCAGTATTTT.